One and the same sample provided the 25 T cell receptor beta chains below, sequenced in a study of T cell responses to AZD1222 COVID-19 vaccine. Assay: immunoSEQ multiplex PCR; the TCRdb copy retains only in-frame clones and omits some. This sample has approximately 130,000 clones, with nearly 90% found just once. Sequences were derived from peripheral blood, sampled 28 days after the second AZD1222 dose. These TCRs come from an adult who received the AZD1222 COVID-19 vaccine.

V gene TRBV19 combines with J gene TRBJ1-2; unclear D gene. V lost 5 bases and J 2 bases, leaving 3 bases between the germline ends. Germline CDR1 reads LNHDA; CDR2 reads SQIVND (reference sequence). The CDR3 covers 11 residues. CDR3 protein: CASSQNYGYTF. For the CDR3, the DNA is TGTGCCAGTAGTCAGAACTATGGCTACACCTTC.

This rearrangement joins TRBV7-3 to TRBJ1-6; D is unresolved. This CDR3 is 15 amino acids long. CDR1 is SGHTA, CDR2 FQGTGA, per germline. The germline V and J ends were trimmed by 5 bases and 0 bases, with 8 bases remaining between them. Written as DNA, the CDR3 is TGTGCCAGCAGCCTCGCGGCCTCCTATAATTCACCCCTCCACTTT. Protein product: CASSLAASYNSPLHF.

The gene calls are TRBV12-3 or TRBV12-4 and TRBJ1-4; D remains ambiguous. Trimming took 6 bases from V and 10 from J, leaving 12 bases between them. This CDR3 is built from 12 residues. This CDR3 is CASSQTDRKLFF. CDR3 DNA sequence: TGTGCCAGCAGCCAGACGGATCGAAAACTGTTTTTT.

The chain couples TRBV18 to TRBJ1-1; no firm D call. The CDR3 consists of 13 residues. The germline V gene encodes CDR1 KGHSH and CDR2 LQKENI. The ends were cut back, 3 bases at V and 5 bases at J, with 10 bases in the middle. CDR3 DNA: TGTGCCAGCTCACCGGGAGTTGCGACTGAAGCTTTCTTT. It codes for CASSPGVATEAFF.

The chain links TRBV5-6 to TRBJ2-7; tentatively, D is TRBD2 (5 bases). This CDR3 has 14 amino acids. The V gene lost 2 bases and the J gene lost 6 bases, with 15 bases spanning the gap. Germline V gene lookup returns CDR1 SGHDT and CDR2 YYEEEE. This CDR3 is CASSFLQPRGEQYF. The CDR3 nucleotides are TGTGCCAGCAGCTTTTTACAGCCCCGGGGCGAGCAGTACTTC.

This rearrangement joins TRBV3-1 (or the pseudogene TRBV3-2) to TRBJ2-3, with D possibly matching TRBD2 (5 bases). Germline V lookup: CDR1 LGHDT, CDR2 YNNKEL (reference sequence). The CDR3 totals 17 residues. The ends were cut back, 3 bases at V and 0 bases at J, with 16 bases in the middle. CDR3 region: CASSHVPGSSSTDTQYF. The CDR3 nucleotides are TGTGCCAGCAGCCACGTCCCGGGGTCGAGTAGCACAGATACGCAGTATTTT.

This clone was seen only once. The J gene is TRBJ1-2, the V gene TRBV4-3; D not resolved. The V gene lost 1 base and the J gene lost 2 bases, with 8 bases spanning the gap. This CDR3 comprises 14 residues. CDR1 and CDR2 from the germline V gene are LGHNA and YSLEER. The CDR3 DNA reads TGCGCCAGCAGCCAAGTGTACAACAACTATGGCTACACCTTC. This translates into CASSQVYNNYGYTF.

This rearrangement joins TRBV14 to TRBJ2-2; 7 bases fit TRBD1. J gave up 5 bases and V 3 bases, and 3 bases lay outside the gene matches. Germline V gene lookup returns CDR1 SGHDN and CDR2 FVKESK. The CDR3 spans 14 residues. The CDR3 is CASSQPGGTGELFF. The CDR3 nucleotides read TGTGCCAGCAGCCAGCCAGGGGGAACCGGGGAGCTGTTTTTT.

This rearrangement joins TRBV27 to TRBJ1-2, with D hard to call. The CDR3 has 12 residues. Trimming took off 2 bases at V and 7 bases at J, with 8 bases between the two ends. From germline, CDR1 is MNHEY and CDR2 SMNVEV (reference sequence). CDR3 sequence (DNA): TGTGCCAGCAGTTTAACCGGGGTTGGCTACACCTTC. It specifies CASSLTGVGYTF.

The rearrangement uses TRBV2 and TRBJ2-7, with 8 positions matching TRBD1. V gave up 6 bases and J gave up 0 bases; unmatched junction bases: 4. The CDR3 totals 14 residues. Germline assignment: CDR1 SNHLY and CDR2 FYNNEI. CDR3 protein: CASRTGANSYEQYF. The CDR3 region has the DNA TGTGCCAGCAGGACAGGGGCCAACTCCTACGAGCAGTACTTC.

The chain is built from TRBV6-2 or TRBV6-3 and TRBJ1-5, with no clear D. The CDR3 consists of 12 residues. V dropped 2 bases and J dropped 7 bases, with 6 bases sitting between them. Germline V gene data show CDR1 as MNHEY and CDR2 as SVGEGT. The CDR3 loop reads CASSYPAQPQHF. CDR3 in DNA: TGTGCCAGCAGTTACCCCGCCCAGCCCCAGCATTTT.

This clone was seen once. The rearrangement uses TRBV7-9 and TRBJ2-2, with TRBD2 as a possible D gene (6 bases). Between the trimmed V and J ends, which lost 2 bases and 4 bases, there was a span of 11 bases. CDR3 length: 15 residues. Germline CDR1 reads SEHNR; CDR2 reads FQNEAQ (reference sequence). CDR3 coding DNA: TGTGCCAGCAGCTTAACTAGCACAACCACCGGGGAGCTGTTTTTT. This codes for CASSLTSTTTGELFF.

The chain recombines TRBV15 with TRBJ1-5, with 8 bases that match TRBD1. Per germline, CDR1 LNHNV and CDR2 YYDKDF (reference sequence). The CDR3 has 17 amino acids. V shed 5 bases and J 5 bases; nucleotides not matched to a gene: 14. CDR3 nucleotides: TGTGCCACCAGCCTAACCCTCCGGACAGGGCTCGATCAGCCCCAGCATTTT. The encoded protein is CATSLTLRTGLDQPQHF.

This clone was detected only a few times. The chain has TRBV13 and TRBJ1-1, with TRBD1 identical over 7 bases. The germline V gene encodes CDR1 PRHDT and CDR2 FYEKMQ (reference sequence). The CDR3 is made up of 13 amino acids. With 5 bases clipped from V and 6 bases from J, the junction kept 6 bases outside the gene matches. The CDR3 DNA reads as TGTGCCAGCAGCCGACAGGGAAGGGCTGAAGCTTTCTTT. Translated: CASSRQGRAEAFF. Using reference TRBV13 and TRBJ1-1 for the parts outside the CDR3, the full variable domain is AAGVIQSPRHLIKEKRETATLKCYPIPRHDTVYWYQQGPGQDPQFLISFYEKMQSDKGSIPDRFSAQQFSDYHSELNMSSLELGDSALYFCASSRQGRAEAFFGQGTRLTVV.

The chain uses TRBV12-3 or TRBV12-4 and TRBJ2-1, with 7 bases fitting TRBD1. This CDR3 is built from 13 residues. Losses at the gene ends were 4 bases for V and 9 bases for J; bases not matched to a gene: 6. This CDR3 is CASSSNRGGEQFF. CDR3 in DNA: TGTGCCAGCAGTTCGAACAGGGGTGGTGAGCAGTTCTTC.

The count of this clone is one. The V and J genes are TRBV20-1 and TRBJ2-7, with a weak D call TRBD2 (6 bases). The germline V gene encodes CDR1 DFQATT and CDR2 SNEGSKA (reference sequence). The CDR3 runs 13 residues. Trimming stripped 3 bases from V and 8 bases from J, with 17 bases between. The CDR3 DNA sequence: TGCAGTGCTAGTCGCCGCGGGCGGGGACAGCAGTACTTC. As protein: CSASRRGRGQQYF.

The chain has TRBV4-1 and TRBJ1-5; D unresolved. The V gene lost 2 bases and the J gene lost 5 bases, with 7 bases spanning the gap. The CDR3 spans 13 residues. Germline V gene sequence: CDR1 MGHRA, CDR2 YSYEKL. The CDR3 reads CASSQQTHQPQHF. The CDR3 DNA is TGCGCCAGCAGCCAACAGACCCATCAGCCCCAGCATTTT.

This clone is medium-sized (0.01 to 0.1%) by share. The chain is built from TRBV7-3 and TRBJ1-1; D call uncertain. V was clipped by 5 bases and J by 1 base, with 8 bases between them. CDR3 length: 13 amino acids. Germline CDR1 and CDR2: SGHTA and FQGTGA. The CDR3 DNA sequence: TGTGCCAGCAGCATACAAGGGAACACTGAAGCTTTCTTT. As protein: CASSIQGNTEAFF.

The chain carries TRBV19 and TRBJ1-5; D is unclear. Trimming cost V 11 bases and J 3 bases, with 11 bases left between them. CDR3 length: 12 residues. CDR1 is LNHDA and CDR2 is SQIVND in the germline V gene (reference sequence). Here the CDR3 DNA reads TGTGCCCCCAAGGAAGACAATCAGCCCCAGCATTTT. It translates to CAPKEDNQPQHF.

The V call is TRBV18, the J call TRBJ1-6; D possibly corresponds to TRBD1 (5 bases). The CDR3 totals 14 residues. CDR1 is KGHSH and CDR2 is LQKENI in the germline V gene. Trimming took 3 bases from V and 8 from J, leaving 11 bases between them. The CDR3 loop reads CASSPTDTDSPLHF. Written as DNA, the CDR3 is TGTGCCAGCTCACCGACAGATACGGATTCACCCCTCCACTTT.

This rearrangement joins TRBV11-2 to TRBJ2-1, with 9 bases aligning to TRBD2. Germline V CDR1 and CDR2: SGHAT, FQNNGV. V was clipped by 1 base and J by 4 bases; unmatched bases: 2. This CDR3 has 15 amino acids. The CDR3 coding sequence is TGTGCCAGCAGCTTAGGTACTAGCGGGTACAATGAGCAGTTCTTC. As protein: CASSLGTSGYNEQFF.

The chain combines TRBV6-5 with TRBJ1-3, with a possible D match to TRBD1 (6 bases). This CDR3 region has 14 residues. In germline, CDR1 is MNHEY, CDR2 SVGAGI. Trimming took 6 bases from V and 4 from J, leaving 13 bases between them. This CDR3 reads CASRPGVSGNTIYF. Here the CDR3 DNA reads TGTGCCAGCAGGCCAGGGGTTTCGGGAAACACCATATATTTT.

J is TRBJ2-1 and V is TRBV12-3 or TRBV12-4; no definite D call. This CDR3 has 9 residues. Trimming removed 8 bases at V and 15 bases at J, with 11 bases between. CDR3 nucleotides: TGTGCCAGCCATAAGAGTCTGTTCTTC. The encoded protein is CASHKSLFF.

In regard to this clone: Other DNA sequences within the sample encode an identical CDR3. The chain carries TRBV5-1 and TRBJ2-1; 11 bases are a match to TRBD2. Germline lookup yields CDR1 SGHRS and CDR2 YFSETQ. The ends lost 1 base at V and 4 bases at J; junction bases unmatched: 4. This CDR3 is 16 amino acids long. The chain's CDR3 is CASSLPGTSGYNEQFF. The CDR3, as DNA: TGCGCCAGCAGCTTGCCGGGGACTAGCGGATACAATGAGCAGTTCTTC.

The V and J genes are TRBV27 and TRBJ1-6, with 7 bases that match TRBD1. CDR3 size: 21 residues. V was clipped by 5 bases and J by 8 bases; unmatched bases: 27. Looked up from germline, CDR1 is MNHEY and CDR2 is SMNVEV (reference sequence). In DNA, the CDR3 is TGTGCCAGCAGTCCACGACCTGCGGAGGGGGCGGGGGTAATAGGGTATTCACCCCTCCACTTT. It is translated as CASSPRPAEGAGVIGYSPLHF.